The 18 T cell receptor beta chains reported below all come from one sample, sequenced in a study of PD-1 blockade in mismatch repair-deficient tumors. Sequenced by immunoSEQ multiplex PCR; TCRdb stores in-frame clones only, minus some. This table has more than 95,000 clones, about 86% appearing once. The source was peripheral blood, collected 44 weeks after starting pembrolizumab. The receptor set was obtained from an adult with mismatch repair-deficient cancer.

V usage is TRBV28 and J usage is TRBJ1-5; D is perhaps TRBD1 (6 bases). This CDR3 comprises 16 residues. With 5 bases removed from V and 1 base from J, the gap between germline ends came to 15 bases. Germline CDR1 is MDHEN and CDR2 is SYDVKM. The CDR3 spells CASSPGPQGSNQPQHF. In DNA form, the CDR3 reads TGTGCCAGCAGTCCTGGCCCACAGGGCAGCAATCAGCCCCAGCATTTT. The complete variable domain, with remaining parts taken from reference TRBV28 and TRBJ1-5, reads DVKVTQSSRYLVKRTGEKVFLECVQDMDHENMFWYRQDPGLGLRLIYFSYDVKMKEKGDIPEGYSVSREKKERFSLILESASTNQTSMYLCASSPGPQGSNQPQHFGDGTRLSIL.

The J gene is TRBJ2-7, the V gene TRBV15, with D perhaps TRBD2 (6 bases). With 0 bases removed from V and 4 bases from J, the gap between germline ends came to 25 bases. Germline values: CDR1 LNHNV, CDR2 YYDKDF (reference sequence). The CDR3 consists of 19 residues. CDR3 sequence reads: CATSRDSGTTGRSYYEQYF. The DNA of the CDR3 is TGTGCCACCAGCAGAGATTCGGGTACAACGGGGAGGTCCTATTACGAGCAGTACTTC.

About this clone itself: Compared with germline, one end of the junction differs, possibly owing to a read error. This chain joins TRBV7-9 and TRBJ2-3; D unresolved. This CDR3 has 13 amino acids. Germline CDR1 is SEHNR and CDR2 is FQNEAQ (reference sequence). The CDR3 here is CASSWTTTDTQYF. Here the CDR3 DNA reads TGTGCCAGTAGCTGGACCACCACAGATACGCAGTATTTT.

The chain has TRBV29-1 and TRBJ1-1; D unresolved. Germline CDR1 is SQVTM and CDR2 is ANQGSEA. V lost 2 bases, J lost 6 bases, and 13 bases lay in between. There are 13 residues in the CDR3. CDR3 bases: TGCAGCGTTGAACCGGGTTCGATCTCTGAAGCTTTCTTT. Residues: CSVEPGSISEAFF.

CDR3 loop: CASSLDHGASTDTQYF. CDR3 bases: TGTGCCAGCAGCTTAGATCATGGGGCCAGCACAGATACGCAGTATTTT. The chain is built from TRBV11-2 and TRBJ2-3; a weak D match, TRBD1 (5 bases). This CDR3 contains 16 residues. Per the germline V gene, CDR1 is SGHAT and CDR2 is FQNNGV. Deletions cut 0 bases from V and 0 bases from J, with 10 bases between.

CDR3 sequence reads: CASTKQGASRETQYF. The CDR3 nucleotides read TGTGCCAGCACAAAACAGGGGGCTTCGCGGGAGACCCAGTACTTC. This chain connects TRBV28 to TRBJ2-5; 9 positions match TRBD1. J lost 5 bases, V lost 7 bases, and 11 bases had no gene match. Germline CDR1 MDHEN, CDR2 SYDVKM. The CDR3 sequence is 15 residues long.

The rearrangement uses TRBV5-1 and TRBJ2-6; possibly TRBD1 for D (6 bases). The CDR3 is made up of 16 amino acids. Germline CDR1 and CDR2: SGHRS and YFSETQ. The V gene lost 5 bases and the J gene lost 0 bases, with 12 bases spanning the gap. CDR3 sequence: CASRDRLSSGANVLTF. The CDR3 nucleotides read TGCGCCAGCAGGGACAGACTTAGCTCTGGGGCCAACGTCCTGACTTTC.

This chain joins TRBV6-5 and TRBJ2-1; no clear D gene. CDR1 MNHEY and CDR2 SVGAGI come from the germline V gene. V shed 6 bases and J shed 13 bases, with 19 bases lying between them. The CDR3 contains 13 residues. CDR3 in amino acids: CASRKGRGANQFF. The CDR3 DNA sequence: TGTGCCAGCAGGAAAGGCAGAGGTGCTAACCAGTTCTTC.

The chain has TRBV7-9 and TRBJ2-3; D is undetermined. Trimming took off 5 bases at V and 0 bases at J, with 9 bases between the two ends. CDR3 size: 14 residues. Germline V gene sequence: CDR1 SEHNR, CDR2 FQNEAQ (reference sequence). The CDR3 spells CASSPRDSTDTQYF. DNA for the CDR3: TGTGCCAGCAGCCCAAGAGACAGCACAGATACGCAGTATTTT.

This chain joins TRBV29-1 and TRBJ2-7; perhaps TRBD1 as D (5 bases). V lost 3 bases to trimming and J lost 0 bases, with 9 bases between them. The CDR3 has 13 residues. Germline CDR1 is SQVTM and CDR2 is ANQGSEA. CDR3 in DNA: TGCAGCGTTGATGAGGACAACTCCTACGAGCAGTACTTC. This encodes CSVDEDNSYEQYF.

The gene calls are TRBV27 and TRBJ2-7, with a weak D call TRBD2 (6 bases). V was clipped by 1 base and J by 3 bases, with 19 bases between them. From germline, CDR1 is MNHEY and CDR2 SMNVEV (reference sequence). The CDR3 loop spans 17 amino acids. CDR3 protein: CASSLYGTWPMFYEQYF. CDR3 DNA sequence: TGTGCCAGCAGTTTATACGGGACTTGGCCTATGTTCTACGAGCAGTACTTC.

The rearrangement uses TRBV9 and TRBJ2-1; 8 nucleotides align to TRBD1. Germline V gene lookup returns CDR1 SGDLS and CDR2 YYNGEE. This CDR3 comprises 16 residues. The J segment lost 5 bases and the V segment lost 0 bases, leaving 7 bases of the junction unmatched. In nucleotides, the CDR3 is TGTGCCAGCAGCGTAGGCGTCGGACAGGGTAACAATGAGCAGTTCTTC. It specifies CASSVGVGQGNNEQFF.

J is TRBJ2-2 and V is TRBV23-1; 7 positions agree with TRBD1. TRBV23-1 is flagged as an ORF with uncertain function. The trim removed 2 bases at V and 0 bases at J, leaving 6 bases unmatched. The CDR3 sequence is 17 residues long. CDR3 nucleotides: TGCGCCAGCAGTCAACCTCGGACAGGAGCGAACACCGGGGAGCTGTTTTTT. Translated, it gives CASSQPRTGANTGELFF.

This clone was recorded only once. This chain joins TRBV5-6 and TRBJ2-7, with D unclear. CDR1 and CDR2 (germline): SGHDT, YYEEEE. The ends were cut back, 0 bases at V and 0 bases at J, with 7 bases in the middle. This CDR3 has 14 residues. The CDR3 spells CASSLDRSSYEQYF. CDR3 bases: TGTGCCAGCAGCTTGGATCGGAGCTCCTACGAGCAGTACTTC.

This sequence joins TRBV7-9 and TRBJ1-1; the D is unclear. In germline, CDR1 is SEHNR, CDR2 FQNEAQ (reference sequence). CDR3 length: 14 residues. With 5 bases removed from V and 10 bases from J, the gap between germline ends came to 20 bases. The chain's CDR3 is CASSPHSLPLGAFF. The CDR3 bases are TGTGCCAGCAGCCCCCACAGCCTACCATTGGGAGCTTTCTTT.

The chain couples TRBV5-6 to TRBJ1-1; TRBD1 is a possible D gene (5 bases). V was trimmed by 4 bases and J by 8 bases, leaving 12 bases between them. Germline lookup yields CDR1 SGHDT and CDR2 YYEEEE. This CDR3 spans 12 amino acids. The CDR3, as DNA: TGTGCCAGCAGCCTGGGGGTTCTCGAAGCTTTCTTT. It encodes CASSLGVLEAFF.

This clone came up once. The chain links TRBV25-1 to TRBJ2-6, with D possibly TRBD2 on 5 matching bases. The CDR3 contains 15 residues. V shed 4 bases and J shed 1 base, with 8 bases lying between them. Germline V CDR1 and CDR2: MGHDK, SYGVNS. The CDR3 coding sequence is TGTGCCAGCAGTGTTCGAGGGTCTGGGGCCAACGTCCTGACTTTC. This gives the protein CASSVRGSGANVLTF.

The chain couples TRBV9 to TRBJ1-5; D is possibly TRBD1 (5 bases). The germline V gene encodes CDR1 SGDLS and CDR2 YYNGEE. The V and J ends lost 0 bases and 0 bases respectively, with 7 bases between them. CDR3 length: 15 residues. In DNA form, the CDR3 reads TGTGCCAGCAGCGTAGGAGGGGCTAGCAATCAGCCCCAGCATTTT. Amino acids: CASSVGGASNQPQHF. The full variable domain, its missing parts supplied by reference TRBV9 and TRBJ1-5, is DSGVTQTPKHLITATGQRVTLRCSPRSGDLSVYWYQQSLDQGLQFLIQYYNGEERAKGNILERFSAQQFPDLHSELNLSSLELGDSALYFCASSVGGASNQPQHFGDGTRLSIL.